Below are 12 T cell receptor beta chains sequenced from a single sample in a study of a mutant IDH1 vaccine in newly diagnosed glioma. Here immunoSEQ multiplex PCR was the method, and the copy in TCRdb shows in-frame clones only, minus some. The data contain about 64,000 clones, 84% of them singletons. These receptors have no identified antigens. Regarding time point: week 11, during vaccination. Vaccine doses each comprised 300 ug of mutant IDH1 20-mer peptide, with topical imiquimod. The source was PBMCs, collected from a glioma patient whose treatment included an IDH1 peptide vaccine. Receptors originate from a woman aged 50 to 60 with glioma.

The V and J genes are TRBV7-2 and TRBJ2-5; D might be TRBD1 or TRBD2, each matching 6 bases. The J call is uncertain, as TRBJ2-7 better fits the DNA end. Germline V CDR1 and CDR2: SGHTA, FQGNSA. The CDR3 has 13 amino acids. CDR3 DNA: TGTGCCAGCAGCTTATTCGGAGGGGGCGAGCAGTACTTC. Encoded protein: CASSLFGGGEQYF.

This clone appeared once. The chain is built from TRBV7-2 and TRBJ2-3, with 10 bases fitting TRBD2. The V segment lost 3 bases and the J segment 0 bases; nucleotides outside the gene matches: 6. The CDR3 consists of 17 residues. CDR1 SGHTA and CDR2 FQGNSA come from the germline V gene. CDR3 in DNA: TGTGCCAGCAGCTTCCCCGGGACTAGCGTAAGCACAGATACGCAGTATTTT. Amino acids: CASSFPGTSVSTDTQYF.

The chain's CDR3 is CASSPPGTDTQYF. The CDR3 DNA reads TGTGCCAGCTCACCACCGGGCACAGATACGCAGTATTTT. This rearrangement joins TRBV18 to TRBJ2-3; D ambiguous. This CDR3 comprises 13 residues. Germline assignment: CDR1 KGHSH and CDR2 LQKENI. V lost 0 bases, J lost 1 base, and 2 bases lay in between.

This clone was recorded a few times. This same CDR3 is encoded by further DNA sequences in the sample. V usage is TRBV7-9 and J usage is TRBJ1-4; 7 bases align to TRBD1. The CDR3 sequence is 14 residues long. V lost 2 bases and J lost 5; bases outside the gene matches: 2. CDR1 is SEHNR and CDR2 is FQNEAQ in the germline V gene (reference sequence). CDR3 residues: CASSLRQGNEKLFF. The CDR3 DNA follows: TGTGCCAGCAGCTTAAGACAGGGAAATGAAAAACTGTTTTTT.

The V call is TRBV25-1, the J call TRBJ2-1; 7 positions match TRBD2. Germline loops: CDR1 MGHDK, CDR2 SYGVNS. The junction had 9 bases not matched to a gene; V was cut back by 4 bases and J by 9 bases. This CDR3 comprises 14 residues. The CDR3 DNA is TGTGCCAGCAGTGCGGCGCGGGGGTGGAGTGAGCAGTTCTTC. Protein: CASSAARGWSEQFF.

The chain combines TRBV19 with TRBJ1-6; 9 bases map to TRBD1. This CDR3 region has 14 residues. Looked up from germline, CDR1 is LNHDA and CDR2 is SQIVND (reference sequence). Trimming cost V 8 bases and J 10 bases; bases outside gene matches: 9. Here the CDR3 reads CASEPGQGASPLHF. The CDR3 DNA is TGTGCCAGTGAACCGGGACAGGGTGCCTCACCCCTCCACTTT.

The chain links TRBV28 to TRBJ1-5, with D unresolved. This CDR3 is built from 12 residues. V dropped 4 bases and J dropped 7 bases, with 8 bases sitting between them. The V gene's germline CDR1 is MDHEN and CDR2 SYDVKM. The CDR3 region is CASSSGGQPQHF. CDR3 sequence (DNA): TGTGCCAGCAGTTCCGGTGGGCAGCCCCAGCATTTT.

CDR3 loop: CAVKRGESTDTQYF. The CDR3, as DNA: TGTGCCGTCAAGCGGGGGGAAAGCACAGATACGCAGTATTTT. The chain carries TRBV10-3 and TRBJ2-3; 9 bases match TRBD2. Germline lookup yields CDR1 ENHRY and CDR2 SYGVKD. The CDR3 has 14 residues. V lost 11 bases and J lost 0; bases outside the gene matches: 6.

The CDR3 bases are TGCGCCAGCAGCTTGGGGGGAGGGATAGATACGCAGTATTTT. Residues: CASSLGGGIDTQYF. The J gene is TRBJ2-3, the V gene TRBV5-1; TRBD2 agrees at 7 bases. This CDR3 has 14 amino acids. The ends lost 0 bases at V and 5 bases at J; junction bases unmatched: 3. From germline, CDR1 is SGHRS and CDR2 YFSETQ.

CDR3 amino acids: CASSQRPGPDSNQPQHF. The CDR3 nucleotides read TGCGCCAGCAGCCAGCGCCCGGGACCGGATAGCAATCAGCCCCAGCATTTT. V and J are TRBV4-3 and TRBJ1-5, with D possibly matching TRBD1 (5 bases). The CDR3 runs 17 residues. Germline V gene sequence: CDR1 LGHNA, CDR2 YSLEER. Trimming removed 3 bases at V and 0 bases at J, with 15 bases between.

The V gene is TRBV9, the J gene TRBJ1-3; no clear D gene. CDR1 SGDLS and CDR2 YYNGEE come from the germline V gene. The CDR3 spans 14 residues. Trimming took 2 bases from V and 0 from J, leaving 6 bases between them. The CDR3 is CASSVLSSGNTIYF. Written as DNA, the CDR3 is TGTGCCAGCAGCGTCCTGAGCTCTGGAAACACCATATATTTT.

The rearrangement links TRBV27 to TRBJ1-2; TRBD1 is a possible D gene (5 bases). Germline-derived CDR1 and CDR2 are MNHEY and SMNVEV (reference sequence). The CDR3 covers 13 residues. V was trimmed by 11 bases and J by 8 bases, leaving 21 bases between them. DNA for the CDR3: TGTGCCTCGACGAACTTTCAGGGACGCGGCTACACCTTC. Its translation is CASTNFQGRGYTF.